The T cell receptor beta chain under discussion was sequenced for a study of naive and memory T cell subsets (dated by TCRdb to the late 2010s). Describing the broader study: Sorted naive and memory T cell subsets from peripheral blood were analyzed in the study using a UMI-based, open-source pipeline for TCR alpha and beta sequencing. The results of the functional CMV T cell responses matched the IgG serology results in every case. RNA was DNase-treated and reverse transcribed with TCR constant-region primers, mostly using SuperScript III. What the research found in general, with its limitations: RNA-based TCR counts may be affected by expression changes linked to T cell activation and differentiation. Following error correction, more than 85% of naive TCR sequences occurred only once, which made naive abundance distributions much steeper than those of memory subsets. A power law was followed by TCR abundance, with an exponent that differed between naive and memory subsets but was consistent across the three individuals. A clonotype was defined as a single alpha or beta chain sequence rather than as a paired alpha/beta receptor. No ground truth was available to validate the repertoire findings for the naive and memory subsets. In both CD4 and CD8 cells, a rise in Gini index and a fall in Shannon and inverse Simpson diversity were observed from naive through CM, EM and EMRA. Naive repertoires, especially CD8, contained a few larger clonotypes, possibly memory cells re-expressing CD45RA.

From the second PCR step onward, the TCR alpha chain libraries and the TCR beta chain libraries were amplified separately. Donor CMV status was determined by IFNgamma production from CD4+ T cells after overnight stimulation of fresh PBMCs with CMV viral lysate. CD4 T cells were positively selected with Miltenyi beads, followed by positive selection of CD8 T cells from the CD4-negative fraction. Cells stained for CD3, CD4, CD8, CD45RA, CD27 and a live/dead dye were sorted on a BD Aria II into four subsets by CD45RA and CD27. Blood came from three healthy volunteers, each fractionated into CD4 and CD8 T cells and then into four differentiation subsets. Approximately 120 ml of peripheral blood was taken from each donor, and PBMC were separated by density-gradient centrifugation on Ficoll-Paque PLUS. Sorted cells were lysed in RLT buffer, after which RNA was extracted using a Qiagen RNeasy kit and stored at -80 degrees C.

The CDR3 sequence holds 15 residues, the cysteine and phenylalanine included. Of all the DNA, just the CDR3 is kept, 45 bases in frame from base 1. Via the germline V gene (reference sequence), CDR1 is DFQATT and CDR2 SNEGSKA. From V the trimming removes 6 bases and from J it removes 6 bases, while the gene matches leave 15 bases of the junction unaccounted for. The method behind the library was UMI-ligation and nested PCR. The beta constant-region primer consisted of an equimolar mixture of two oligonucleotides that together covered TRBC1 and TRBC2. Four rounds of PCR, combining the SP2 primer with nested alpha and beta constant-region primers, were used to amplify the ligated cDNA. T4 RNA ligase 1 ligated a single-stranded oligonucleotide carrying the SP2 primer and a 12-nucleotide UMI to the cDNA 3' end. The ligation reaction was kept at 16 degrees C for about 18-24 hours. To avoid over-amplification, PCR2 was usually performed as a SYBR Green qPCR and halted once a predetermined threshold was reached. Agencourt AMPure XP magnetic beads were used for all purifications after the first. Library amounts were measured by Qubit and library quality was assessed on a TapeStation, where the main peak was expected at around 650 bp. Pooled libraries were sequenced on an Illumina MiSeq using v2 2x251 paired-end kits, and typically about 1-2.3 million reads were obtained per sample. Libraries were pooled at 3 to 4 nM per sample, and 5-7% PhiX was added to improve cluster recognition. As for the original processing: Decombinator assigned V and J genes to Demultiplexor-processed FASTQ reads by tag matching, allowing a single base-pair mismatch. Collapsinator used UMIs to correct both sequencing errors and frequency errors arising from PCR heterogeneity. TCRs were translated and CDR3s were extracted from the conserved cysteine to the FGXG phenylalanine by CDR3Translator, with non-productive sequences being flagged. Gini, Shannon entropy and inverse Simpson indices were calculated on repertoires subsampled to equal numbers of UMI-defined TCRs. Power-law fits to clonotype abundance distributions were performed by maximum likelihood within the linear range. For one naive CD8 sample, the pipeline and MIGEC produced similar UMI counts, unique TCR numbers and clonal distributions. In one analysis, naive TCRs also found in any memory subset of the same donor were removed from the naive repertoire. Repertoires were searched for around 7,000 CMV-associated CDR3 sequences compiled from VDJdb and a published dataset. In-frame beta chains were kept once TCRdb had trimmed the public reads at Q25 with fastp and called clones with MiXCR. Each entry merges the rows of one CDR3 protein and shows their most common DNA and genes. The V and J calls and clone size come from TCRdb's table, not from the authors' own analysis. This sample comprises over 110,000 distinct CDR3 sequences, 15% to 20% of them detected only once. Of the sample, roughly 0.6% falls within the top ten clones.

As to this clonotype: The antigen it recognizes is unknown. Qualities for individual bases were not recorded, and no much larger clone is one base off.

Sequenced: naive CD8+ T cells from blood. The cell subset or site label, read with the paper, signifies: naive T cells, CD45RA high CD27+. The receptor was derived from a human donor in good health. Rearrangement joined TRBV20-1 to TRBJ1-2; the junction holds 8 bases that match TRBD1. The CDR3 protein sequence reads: CSARQGTPLGDGYTF. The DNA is TGCAGTGCCCGACAGGGGACGCCTTTGGGGGATGGCTACACCTTC.